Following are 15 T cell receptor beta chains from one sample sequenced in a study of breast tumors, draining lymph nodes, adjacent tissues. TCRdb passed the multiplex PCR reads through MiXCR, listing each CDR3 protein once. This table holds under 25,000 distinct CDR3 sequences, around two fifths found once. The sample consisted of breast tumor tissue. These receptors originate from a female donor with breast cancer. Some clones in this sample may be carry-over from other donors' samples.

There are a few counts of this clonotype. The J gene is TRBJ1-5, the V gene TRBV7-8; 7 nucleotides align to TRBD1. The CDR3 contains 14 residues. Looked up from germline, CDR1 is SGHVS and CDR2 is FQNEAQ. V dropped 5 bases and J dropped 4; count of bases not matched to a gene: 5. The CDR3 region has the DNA TGTGCCAGCAGCCCGGGGACAGTTAATCAGCCCCAGCATTTT. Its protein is CASSPGTVNQPQHF.

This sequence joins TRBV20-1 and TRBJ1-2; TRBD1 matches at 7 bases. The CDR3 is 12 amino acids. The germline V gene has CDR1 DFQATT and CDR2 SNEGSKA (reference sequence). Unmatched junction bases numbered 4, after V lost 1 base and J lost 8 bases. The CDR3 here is CSARGDSYGYTF. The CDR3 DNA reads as TGCAGTGCTAGAGGGGACAGTTACGGCTACACCTTC.

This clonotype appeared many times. DNA of the CDR3: TGTGCCAGCAGCAACTATAGCGGGAGCTCCTACAATGAGCAGTTCTTC. Translated: CASSNYSGSSYNEQFF. The chain recombines TRBV12-3 or TRBV12-4 with TRBJ2-1, with 9 positions matching TRBD2. The V gene end was trimmed by 6 bases and the J gene end by 0 bases; junction bases not matched to a gene: 6. The CDR3 has 16 amino acids.

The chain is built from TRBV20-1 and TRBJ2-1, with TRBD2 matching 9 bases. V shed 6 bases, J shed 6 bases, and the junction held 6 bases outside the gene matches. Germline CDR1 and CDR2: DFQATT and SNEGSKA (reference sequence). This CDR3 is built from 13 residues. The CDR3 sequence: CSAAGGPGNEQFF. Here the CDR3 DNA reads TGCAGTGCCGCGGGAGGGCCTGGCAATGAGCAGTTCTTC.

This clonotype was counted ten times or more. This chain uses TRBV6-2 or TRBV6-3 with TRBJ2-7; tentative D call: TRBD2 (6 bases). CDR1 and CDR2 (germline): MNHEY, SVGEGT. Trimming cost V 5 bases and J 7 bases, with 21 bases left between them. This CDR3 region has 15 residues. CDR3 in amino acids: CASSHRAAGGVEQYF. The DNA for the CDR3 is TGTGCCAGCAGTCACCGGGCGGCCGGGGGAGTTGAGCAGTACTTC.

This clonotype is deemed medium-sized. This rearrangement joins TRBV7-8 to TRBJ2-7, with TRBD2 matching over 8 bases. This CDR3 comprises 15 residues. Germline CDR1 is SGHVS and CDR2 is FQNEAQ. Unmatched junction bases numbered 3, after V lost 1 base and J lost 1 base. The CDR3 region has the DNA TGTGCCAGCAGCTTAGAGGGGACTAGTTCCTACGAGCAGTACTTC. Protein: CASSLEGTSSYEQYF.

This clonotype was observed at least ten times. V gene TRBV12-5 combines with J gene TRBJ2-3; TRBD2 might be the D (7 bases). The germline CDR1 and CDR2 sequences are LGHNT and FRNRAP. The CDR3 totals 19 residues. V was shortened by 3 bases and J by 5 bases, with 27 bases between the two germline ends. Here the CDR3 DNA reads TGTGCTAGTGGTTTCGTACGGGGGGCGGCGGGAGCAGGCGGAGATACGCAGTATTTT. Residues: CASGFVRGAAGAGGDTQYF.

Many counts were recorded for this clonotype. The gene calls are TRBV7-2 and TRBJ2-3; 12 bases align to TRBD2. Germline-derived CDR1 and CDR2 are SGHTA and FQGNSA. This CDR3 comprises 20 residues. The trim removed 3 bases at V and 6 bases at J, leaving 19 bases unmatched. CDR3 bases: TGTGCCAGCAGCTTTCCCCTCGGGACTAGCGGGCCCACCCTTTTGGATACGCAGTATTTT. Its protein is CASSFPLGTSGPTLLDTQYF.

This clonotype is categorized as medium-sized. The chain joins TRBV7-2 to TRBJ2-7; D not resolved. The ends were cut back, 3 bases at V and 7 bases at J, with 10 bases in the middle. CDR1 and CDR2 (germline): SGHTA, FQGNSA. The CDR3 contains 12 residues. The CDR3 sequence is CASSFVPLEQYF. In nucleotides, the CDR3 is TGTGCCAGCAGCTTTGTCCCTCTTGAGCAGTACTTC. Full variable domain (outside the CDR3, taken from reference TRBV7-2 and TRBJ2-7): GAGVSQSPSNKVTEKGKDVELRCDPISGHTALYWYRQSLGQGLEFLIYFQGNSAPDKSGLPSDRFSAERTGGSVSTLTIQRTQQEDSAVYLCASSFVPLEQYFGPGTRLTVT.

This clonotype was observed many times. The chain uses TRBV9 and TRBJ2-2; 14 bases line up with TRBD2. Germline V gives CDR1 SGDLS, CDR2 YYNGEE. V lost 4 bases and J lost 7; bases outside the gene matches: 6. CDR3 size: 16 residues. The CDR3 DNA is TGTGCCAGCAGCTCGGGGACTAGCGGGAGAGGCGGGGAGCTGTTTTTT. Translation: CASSSGTSGRGGELFF.

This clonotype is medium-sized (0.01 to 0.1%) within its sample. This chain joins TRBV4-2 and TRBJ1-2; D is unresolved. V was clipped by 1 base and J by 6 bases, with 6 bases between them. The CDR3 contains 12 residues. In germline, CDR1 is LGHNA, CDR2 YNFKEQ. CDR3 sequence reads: CASSQVTDGYTF. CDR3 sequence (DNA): TGTGCCAGCAGCCAAGTAACTGATGGCTACACCTTC.

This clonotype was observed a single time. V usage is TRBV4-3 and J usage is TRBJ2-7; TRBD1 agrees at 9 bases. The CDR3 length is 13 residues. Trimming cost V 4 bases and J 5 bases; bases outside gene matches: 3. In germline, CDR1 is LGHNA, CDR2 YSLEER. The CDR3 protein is CASSPRTGDEQYF. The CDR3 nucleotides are TGCGCCAGCAGCCCGAGGACAGGGGACGAGCAGTACTTC.

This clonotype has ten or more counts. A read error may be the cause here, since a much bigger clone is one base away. CDR3 sequence reads: CASSFRGASGSNTQYF. CDR3 nucleotides: TGTGCCAGCAGTTTCAGGGGGGCTAGCGGGAGCAATACGCAGTATTTT. The chain uses TRBV12-3 or TRBV12-4 and TRBJ2-3, with 10 nucleotides matching TRBD2. J lost 7 bases, V lost 3 bases, and 10 bases had no gene match. CDR3 size: 16 residues.

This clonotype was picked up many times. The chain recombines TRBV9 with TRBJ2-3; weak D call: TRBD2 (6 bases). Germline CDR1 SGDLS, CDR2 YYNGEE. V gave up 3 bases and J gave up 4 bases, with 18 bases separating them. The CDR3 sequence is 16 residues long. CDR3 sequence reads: CASSAPMAGPADTQYF. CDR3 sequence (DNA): TGTGCCAGCAGCGCCCCTATGGCGGGACCCGCAGATACGCAGTATTTT.

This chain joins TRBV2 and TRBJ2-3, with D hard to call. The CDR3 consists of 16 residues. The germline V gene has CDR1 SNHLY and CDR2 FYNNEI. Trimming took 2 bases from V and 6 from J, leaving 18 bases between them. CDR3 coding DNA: TGTGCCAGCAGTGAATCTTCGGCGAGTGGTTTTGATACGCAGTATTTT. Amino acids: CASSESSASGFDTQYF.